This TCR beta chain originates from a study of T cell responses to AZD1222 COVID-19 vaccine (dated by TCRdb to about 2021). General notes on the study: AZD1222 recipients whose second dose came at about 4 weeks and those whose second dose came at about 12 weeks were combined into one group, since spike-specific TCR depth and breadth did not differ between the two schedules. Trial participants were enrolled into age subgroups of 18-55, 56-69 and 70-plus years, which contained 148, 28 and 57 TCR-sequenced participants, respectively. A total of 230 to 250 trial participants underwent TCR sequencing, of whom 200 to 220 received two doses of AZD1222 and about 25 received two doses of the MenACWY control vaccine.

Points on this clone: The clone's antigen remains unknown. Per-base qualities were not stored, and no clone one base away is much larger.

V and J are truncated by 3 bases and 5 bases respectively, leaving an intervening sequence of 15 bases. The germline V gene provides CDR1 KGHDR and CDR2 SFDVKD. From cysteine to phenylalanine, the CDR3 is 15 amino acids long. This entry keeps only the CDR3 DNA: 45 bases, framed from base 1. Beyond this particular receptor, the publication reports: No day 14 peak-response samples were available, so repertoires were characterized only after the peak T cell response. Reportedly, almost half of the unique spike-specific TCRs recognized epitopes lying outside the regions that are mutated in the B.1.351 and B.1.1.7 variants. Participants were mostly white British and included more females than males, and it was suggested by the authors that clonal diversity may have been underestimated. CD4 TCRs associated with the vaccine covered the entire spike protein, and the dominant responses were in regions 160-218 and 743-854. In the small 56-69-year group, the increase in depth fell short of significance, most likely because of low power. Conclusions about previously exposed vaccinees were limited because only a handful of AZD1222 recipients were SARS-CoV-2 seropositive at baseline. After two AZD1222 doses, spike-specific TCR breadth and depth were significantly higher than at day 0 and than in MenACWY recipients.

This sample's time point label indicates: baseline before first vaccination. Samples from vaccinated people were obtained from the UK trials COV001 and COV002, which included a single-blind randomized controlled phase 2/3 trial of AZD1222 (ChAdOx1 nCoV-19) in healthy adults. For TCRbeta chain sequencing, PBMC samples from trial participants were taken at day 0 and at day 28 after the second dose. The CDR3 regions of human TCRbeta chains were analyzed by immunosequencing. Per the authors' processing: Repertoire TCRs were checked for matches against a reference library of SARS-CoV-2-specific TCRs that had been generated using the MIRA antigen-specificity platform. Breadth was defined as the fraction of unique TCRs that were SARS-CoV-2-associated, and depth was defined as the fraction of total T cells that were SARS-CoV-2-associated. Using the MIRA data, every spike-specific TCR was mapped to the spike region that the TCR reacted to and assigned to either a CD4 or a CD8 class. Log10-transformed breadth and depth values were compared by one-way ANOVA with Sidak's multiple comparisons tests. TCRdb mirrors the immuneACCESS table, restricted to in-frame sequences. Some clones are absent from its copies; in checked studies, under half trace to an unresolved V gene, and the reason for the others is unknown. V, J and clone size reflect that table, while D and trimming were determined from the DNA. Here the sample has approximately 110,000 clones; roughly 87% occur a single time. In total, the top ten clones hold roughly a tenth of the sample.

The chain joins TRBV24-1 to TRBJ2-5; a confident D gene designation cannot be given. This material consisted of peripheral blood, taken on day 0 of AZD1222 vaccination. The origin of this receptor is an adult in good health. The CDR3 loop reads CATSDPRIGRETQYF. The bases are TGTGCCACCAGTGATCCCCGAATAGGCCGGGAGACCCAGTACTTC.